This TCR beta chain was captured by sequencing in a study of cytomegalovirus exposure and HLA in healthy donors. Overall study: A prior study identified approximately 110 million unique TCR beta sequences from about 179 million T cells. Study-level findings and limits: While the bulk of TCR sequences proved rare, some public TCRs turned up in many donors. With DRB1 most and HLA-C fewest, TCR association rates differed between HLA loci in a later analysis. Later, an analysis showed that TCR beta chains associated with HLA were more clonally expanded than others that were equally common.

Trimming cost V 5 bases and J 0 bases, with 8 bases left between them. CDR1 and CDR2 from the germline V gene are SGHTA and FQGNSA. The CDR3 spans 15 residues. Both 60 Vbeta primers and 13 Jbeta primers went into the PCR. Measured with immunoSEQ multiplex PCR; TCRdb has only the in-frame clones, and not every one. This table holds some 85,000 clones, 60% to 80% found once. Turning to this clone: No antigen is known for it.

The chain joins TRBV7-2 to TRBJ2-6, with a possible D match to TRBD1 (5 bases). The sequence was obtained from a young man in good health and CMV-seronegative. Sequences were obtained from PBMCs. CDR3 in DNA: TGTGCCAGCAGCGAGCAGGGCTCTGGGGCCAACGTCCTGACTTTC. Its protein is CASSEQGSGANVLTF.